The clone carrying this TCR beta chain was seen many times. What it binds is unknown. These data originate in a study of cytomegalovirus exposure and HLA in healthy donors. Study findings and constraints: With further analysis later on, most CMV-associated TCR beta chains appeared HLA-restricted.

The PCR was carried out with 60 Vbeta primers and 13 Jbeta primers. TCRdb's copy holds only in-frame clones and misses some; the assay was immunoSEQ multiplex PCR. The table records around 120,000 clones, 60% to 80% of them present only once. The sequencing input was PBMCs. The receptor's source is a man between 50 and 59 years old in good health and CMV-seropositive.

CDR3 residues: CASSHRGNTEAFF. As DNA, the CDR3 is TGTGCCAGCAGCCACAGGGGGAACACTGAAGCTTTCTTT. The rearrangement joins TRBV6-1 to TRBJ1-1; 7 nucleotides line up with TRBD1. Losses at the gene ends were 6 bases for V and 1 base for J; bases not matched to a gene: 2. The CDR3 has 13 amino acids. Germline CDR1 MNHNS, CDR2 SASEGT.